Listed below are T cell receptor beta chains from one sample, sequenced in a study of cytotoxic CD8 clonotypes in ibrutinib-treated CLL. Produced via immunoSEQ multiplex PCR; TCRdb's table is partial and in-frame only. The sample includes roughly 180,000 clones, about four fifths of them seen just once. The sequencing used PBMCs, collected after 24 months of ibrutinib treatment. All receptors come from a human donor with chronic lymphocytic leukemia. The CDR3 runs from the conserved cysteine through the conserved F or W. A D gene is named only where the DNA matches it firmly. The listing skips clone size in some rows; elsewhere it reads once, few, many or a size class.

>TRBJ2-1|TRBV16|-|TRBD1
CASSQGTGRNEQFF
TGTGCCAGCAGCCAAGGGACAGGGCGAAATGAGCAGTTCTTC
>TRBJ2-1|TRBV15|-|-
CATSMGSHNLYNEQFF
TGTGCCACCAGCATGGGCAGCCATAATCTGTACAATGAGCAGTTCTTC
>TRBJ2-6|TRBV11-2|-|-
CASSYTTSGANVLTF
TGTGCCAGCAGTTACACAACCTCTGGGGCCAACGTCCTGACTTTC
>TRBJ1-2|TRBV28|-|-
CASSLYQAGYTF
TGTGCCAGCAGTTTATATCAGGCCGGCTACACCTTC
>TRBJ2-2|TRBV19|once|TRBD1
CASSIDRTGAGELFF
TGTGCCAGTAGTATAGATCGGACAGGGGCTGGGGAGCTGTTTTTT
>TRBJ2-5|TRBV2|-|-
CASSELTSLETQYF
TGTGCCAGCAGTGAATTAACTAGCCTGGAGACCCAGTACTTC
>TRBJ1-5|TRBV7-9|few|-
CASSFSNNQPQHF
TGTGCCAGCAGCTTCTCAAACAATCAGCCCCAGCATTTT
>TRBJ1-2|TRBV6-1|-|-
CASKPHGGLYGYTF
TGTGCCAGCAAACCCCACGGGGGCCTCTATGGCTACACCTTC
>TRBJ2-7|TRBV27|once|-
CASSLWGPYEQYF
TGTGCCAGCAGTTTATGGGGGCCCTACGAGCAGTACTTC
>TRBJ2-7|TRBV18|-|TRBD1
CASSPQGAGSSYEQYF
TGTGCCAGCTCACCACAGGGGGCAGGAAGCTCCTACGAGCAGTACTTC
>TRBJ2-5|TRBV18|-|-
CASSRWNGETQYF
TGTGCCAGCTCGCGTTGGAACGGGGAGACCCAGTACTTC
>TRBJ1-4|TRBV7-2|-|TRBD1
CASSLDRGNEKLFF
TGTGCCAGCAGCTTAGACAGGGGGAATGAAAAACTGTTTTTT
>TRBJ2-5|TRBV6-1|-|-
CASSDGGWMETQYF
TGTGCCAGCAGTGATGGAGGTTGGATGGAGACCCAGTACTTC
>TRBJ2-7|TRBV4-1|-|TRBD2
CASSHPGTRVLYF
TGCGCCAGCAGCCACCCGGGGACTAGAGTGCTGTACTTC
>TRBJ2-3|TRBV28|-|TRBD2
CASTHQAGGPGDTQYF
TGTGCCAGCACCCACCAAGCGGGAGGGCCAGGAGATACGCAGTATTTT
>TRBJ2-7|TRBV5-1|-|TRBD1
CASSKGQGGYEQYF
TGCGCCAGCAGCAAGGGACAGGGGGGCTACGAGCAGTACTTC
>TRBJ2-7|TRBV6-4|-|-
CASSDSGAHEQYF
TGTGCCAGCAGTGACTCGGGGGCCCACGAGCAGTACTTC
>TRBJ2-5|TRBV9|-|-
CASSRYLGGIQETQYF
TGTGCCAGCAGCCGATACCTAGGGGGGATTCAAGAGACCCAGTACTTC
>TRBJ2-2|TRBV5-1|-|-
CASSFAQTRTPWGTGELFF
TGCGCCAGCAGCTTTGCACAGACCAGGACCCCGTGGGGCACCGGGGAGCTGTTTTTT
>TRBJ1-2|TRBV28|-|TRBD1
CASSFRDRALPF
TGTGCCAGCAGTTTTCGGGACAGGGCCCTACCATTC
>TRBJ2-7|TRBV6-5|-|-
CAPSRLSSYEQYF
TGTGCCCCGAGCAGGCTGAGCTCCTACGAGCAGTACTTC
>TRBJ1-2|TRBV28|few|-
CASTTHYGYTF
TGTGCCAGCACGACTCACTATGGCTACACCTTC
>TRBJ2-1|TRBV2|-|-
CASSESIDEQFF
TGTGCCAGCAGTGAATCGATCGATGAGCAGTTCTTC
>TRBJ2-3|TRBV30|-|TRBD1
CAWSVPGQYPTDTQYF
TGTGCCTGGAGTGTACCGGGACAGTATCCCACAGATACGCAGTATTTT
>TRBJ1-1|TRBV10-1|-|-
CASSEWGPTEAFF
TGCGCCAGCAGTGAATGGGGTCCCACTGAAGCTTTCTTT
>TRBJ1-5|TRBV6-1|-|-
CASSKTGSQPQHF
TGTGCCAGCAGTAAAACAGGGAGCCAGCCCCAGCATTTT
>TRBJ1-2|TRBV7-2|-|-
CASSLGRELNYGYTF
TGTGCCAGCAGCTTAGGGAGAGAACTTAACTATGGCTACACCTTC
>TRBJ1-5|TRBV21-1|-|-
CASSLASWPQHF
TGTGCCAGCAGCCTCGCGAGTTGGCCCCAGCATTTT
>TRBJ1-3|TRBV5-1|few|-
CASSPQGSGNTIYF
TGCGCCAGCAGCCCCCAAGGTTCTGGAAACACCATATATTTT
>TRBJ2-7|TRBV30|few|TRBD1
CAWSRRTGYYEQYF
TGTGCCTGGAGTCGAAGGACAGGGTACTACGAGCAGTACTTC
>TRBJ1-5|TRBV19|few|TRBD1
CASNKGQGRGNHQPQHF
TGTGCCAGCAACAAAGGGCAGGGCAGGGGGAATCATCAGCCCCAGCATTTT
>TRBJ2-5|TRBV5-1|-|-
CASSAGLQETQYF
TGCGCCAGCAGCGCCGGACTGCAAGAGACCCAGTACTTC
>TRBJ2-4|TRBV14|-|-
CASSPPLRTDKNIQYF
TGTGCCAGCAGCCCTCCCCTCAGAACTGACAAAAACATTCAGTACTTC
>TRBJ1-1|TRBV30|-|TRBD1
CAWSVPRGHGTEAFF
TGTGCCTGGAGTGTACCCAGGGGGCACGGCACTGAAGCTTTCTTT
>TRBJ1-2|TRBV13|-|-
CASSLRGDYGYTF
TGTGCCAGCAGCTTAAGGGGGGACTATGGCTACACCTTC
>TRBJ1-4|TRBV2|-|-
CASSEQVPTNEKLFF
TGTGCCAGCAGTGAACAGGTCCCAACTAATGAAAAACTGTTTTTT
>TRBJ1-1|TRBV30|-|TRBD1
CAWSVSGGGTEAFF
TGTGCCTGGAGTGTGTCAGGGGGAGGAACTGAAGCTTTCTTT
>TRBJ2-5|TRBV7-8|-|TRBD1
CASSDRGETQYF
TGTGCCAGCAGCGACAGGGGAGAGACCCAGTACTTC
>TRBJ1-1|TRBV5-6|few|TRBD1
CASSLSTGATEAFF
TGTGCCAGCAGCTTGAGTACAGGGGCCACTGAAGCTTTCTTT
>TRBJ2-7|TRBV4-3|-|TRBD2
CASSQDESTSGPGGEQYF
TGCGCCAGCAGCCAAGATGAATCGACTAGCGGGCCCGGTGGGGAGCAGTACTTC
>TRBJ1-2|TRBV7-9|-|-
CASSSVENYGYTF
TGTGCCAGCAGCTCTGTGGAGAACTATGGCTACACCTTC
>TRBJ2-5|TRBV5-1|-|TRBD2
CASSSNPLAGGAYYF
TGCGCCAGCAGCTCCAATCCCCTAGCGGGGGGCGCCTACTACTTC
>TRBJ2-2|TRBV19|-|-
CASNGGRMNTGELFF
TGTGCCAGTAACGGGGGGCGAATGAACACCGGGGAGCTGTTTTTT
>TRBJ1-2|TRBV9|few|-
CASSVADYGYTF
TGTGCCAGCAGCGTAGCGGACTATGGCTACACCTTC
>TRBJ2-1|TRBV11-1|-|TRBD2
CASSGYSSGRDEQFF
TGTGCCAGCAGCGGTTACTCTAGCGGGAGGGATGAGCAGTTCTTC
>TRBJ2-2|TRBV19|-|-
CASSIPGSGTGELFF
TGTGCCAGTAGTATTCCCGGGAGTGGGACCGGGGAGCTGTTTTTT
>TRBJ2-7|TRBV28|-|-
CASGSGIYEQYF
TGTGCCAGCGGGTCAGGAATCTACGAGCAGTACTTC
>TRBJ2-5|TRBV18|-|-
CASSETRTPHTQYF
TGTGCCAGCTCAGAGACTAGGACTCCCCATACCCAGTACTTC
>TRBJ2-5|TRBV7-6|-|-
CASSSRGTQYF
TGTGCCAGCAGCAGTCGCGGGACCCAGTACTTC
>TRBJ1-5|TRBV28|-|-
CASRRGHQPQHF
TGTGCCAGCAGGAGGGGTCATCAGCCCCAGCATTTT